Following are 32 T cell receptor beta chains from one sample sequenced in a study of tissue T cells after allogeneic stem cell transplantation. Some clones are missing from TCRdb's copy, which holds only in-frame ones; the method was immunoSEQ multiplex PCR. The sample carries approximately 20,000 clones, approximately 69% recorded once. The sample comprised blood. These receptors came from a female BALB/c mouse in good health. Strain MHC haplotype: H2-d.

As regards this clone: Germline and genes here are mouse. The CDR3 end falls 1 residue outside the read, so it is completed with the germline J gene. This rearrangement joins TRBV19 to TRBJ2-7; TRBD1 matches at 7 bases. The V segment lost 5 bases and the J segment 3 bases; nucleotides outside the gene matches: 11. From germline, CDR1 is FNHDT and CDR2 SITEND (reference sequence). The length of the CDR3 is 15 residues. CDR3 DNA, as far as it was read: TGTGCCAGCAGGCCTCCACCGGGACAGAACTATGAACAGTAC. Translation gives CASRPPPGQNYEQY. The CDR3 in full is CASRPPPGQNYEQYF. The full variable domain, rest sourced from reference TRBV19 and TRBJ2-7, is GGIITQTPKFLIGQEGQKLTLKCQQNFNHDTMYWYRQDSGKGLRLIYYSITENDLQKGDLSEGYDASREKKSSFSLTVTSAQKNEMAVFLCASRPPPGQNYEQYFGPGTRLTVL.

This clone has more than one count but fewer than ten. The germline and genes are mouse ones. The read finishes 1 residue shy of the CDR3 end, and the germline J gene is used to complete it. The chain is built from TRBV19 and TRBJ2-7; 9 bases are shared with TRBD2. The junction had 12 bases not matched to a gene; V was cut back by 7 bases and J by 4 bases. Germline V gene sequence: CDR1 FNHDT, CDR2 SITEND (reference sequence). The CDR3 totals 15 residues. The covered CDR3 bases are TGTGCCAGCCATCCAATGCCGGGACTGGGATATGAACAGTAC. Encoded protein: CASHPMPGLGYEQY. The whole CDR3 region reads CASHPMPGLGYEQYF.

As concerns this clone: The gene names given are mouse names. The read finishes 1 residue shy of the CDR3 end, and the germline J gene is used to complete it. V usage is TRBV20 and J usage is TRBJ2-7; the D call may be TRBD1 or TRBD2 (7 bases each). The CDR3 covers 12 residues. Trimming pared 0 bases from V and 7 bases from J, leaving 10 bases between. Per germline, CDR1 GFQATS and CDR2 STVNSAI. CDR3 sequence reads: CGARDQGGEQYF. The sequenced part of the CDR3 DNA is TGTGGTGCTAGGGATCAGGGGGGCGAACAGTAC.

This clone has more than one count but fewer than ten. The junction differs from germline at one of its ends, possibly a read error. Gene labels here are mouse ones. The read stops 1 residue short of the end of the CDR3; the missing end is completed from the germline J gene. This sequence joins TRBV13-2 and TRBJ2-1, with TRBD2 identical over 10 bases. The CDR3 has 14 amino acids. In germline, CDR1 is NNHNN, CDR2 SYGAGS (reference sequence). The sequenced CDR3 bases are TGTGCCAGCGGTGATCGGACTGGGGGCGCTGGGCAGTTC. Translating gives CASGDRTGGAGQF. The full CDR3 sequence reads CASGDRTGGAGQFF.

Details on this clone: Gene and germline names: mouse. The read ends 1 residue early relative to the CDR3; the germline J gene fills the gap. The chain has TRBV13-1 and TRBJ1-1; the D is unclear. The CDR3 has 15 residues. V lost 0 bases and J 0 bases, leaving 9 bases between the germline ends. CDR1 is NSHNY and CDR2 is SYGAGN in the germline V gene. CDR3 sequence reads: CASSDASGANTEVFF. CDR3 DNA (partial): TGTGCCAGCAGTGATGCGAGCGGGGCAAACACAGAAGTCTTC.

On this clone itself: Gene and germline names: mouse. The read comes to an end 1 residue before the CDR3 does, leaving the germline J gene to fill in the end. V usage is TRBV13-3 and J usage is TRBJ2-3, with 9 bases aligning to TRBD2. There are 15 residues in the CDR3. The V and J ends lost 0 bases and 4 bases, in that order; junction bases with no gene match: 3. Germline CDR1 and CDR2: NNHDY and SYVADS. The DNA read from the CDR3 is TGTGCCAGCAGTGATGAGACTGGGGGTACAGAAACGCTGTAT. Its protein is CASSDETGGTETLY. The whole CDR3 protein is CASSDETGGTETLYF.

Regarding this clone: Genes here carry mouse names. The read halts 1 residue ahead of the CDR3 end, with the missing end drawn from the germline J gene. The V and J genes are TRBV23 and TRBJ2-5. Germline values: CDR1 KGHTA, CDR2 FQNQQP. There are 14 residues in the CDR3. The sequenced part of the CDR3 DNA is TGCTCCAGCAGTCAAACAAAGGAGGAAGACACCCAGTAC. It is translated as CSSSQTKEEDTQY. The entire CDR3 reads CSSSQTKEEDTQYF.

About this clone itself: The gene symbols are mouse symbols. The read terminates 1 residue before the CDR3 end, so the remaining end is supplied by the germline J gene. V is TRBV20 and J is TRBJ1-5; D is perhaps TRBD1 (5 bases). The germline gives CDR1 GFQATS, CDR2 STVNSAI. The V end was cut by 4 bases, the J end by 1 base, with 8 bases between. The CDR3 totals 13 residues. The covered CDR3 bases are TGTGGTGCTATCCGGGACAACAACCAGGCTCCGCTT. It yields the protein CGAIRDNNQAPL. The full CDR3 sequence reads CGAIRDNNQAPLF.

As to this clone: One end of the junction does not line up with germline, which may come from a read error. Gene names and germline match the mouse. The read falls 1 residue short of the CDR3 end, and the missing part is taken from the germline J gene. V and J are TRBV31 and TRBJ2-5; TRBD1 matches at 7 bases. CDR3 length equals 14 residues. CDR1 GKSSPN and CDR2 SITVG come from the germline V gene. CDR3 DNA, as far as it was read: TGTGCCCGGAGTCTAGACAGGGACCAAGACACCCAGTAC. Its translation: CARSLDRDQDTQY. The whole CDR3 region reads CARSLDRDQDTQYF. Supplemented by reference TRBV31 and TRBJ2-5, the full variable domain reads AQTIHQWPVAEIKAVGSPLSLGCTIKGKSSPNLYWYWQATGGTLQQLFYSITVGQVESVVQLNLSASRPKDDQFILSTEKLLLSHSGFYLCARSLDRDQDTQYFGPGTRLLVL.

A note on this clone: The gene names given are mouse names. The missing CDR3 end, 1 residue past where the read stops, is filled in from the germline J gene. This chain joins TRBV1 and TRBJ2-1; 10 bases agree with TRBD2. With V trimmed by 4 bases and J by 0 bases, 0 bases remained unmatched. The germline gives CDR1 NSQYPW, CDR2 LRSPGD (reference sequence). The length of the CDR3 is 15 residues. The CDR3: CTCSGTGGNYAEQFF. The CDR3 DNA, read in part, is TGCACCTGCAGTGGGACTGGGGGTAACTATGCTGAGCAGTTC.

Of note for this clone: The gene names given are mouse names. The CDR3: CASSLETGLDTGQLYF. Incomplete CDR3 DNA: TGTGCCAGCAGCTTAGAGACAGGGCTTGACACCGGGCAGCTCTAC. This chain uses TRBV3 with TRBJ2-2; 7 bases align to TRBD1. The sequence runs out 1 residue before the end of the CDR3; the remainder is reconstructed from the germline J gene. From germline, CDR1 is SNHLY and CDR2 FYNGKV (reference sequence). Trimming at V came to 1 base and at J to 3 bases, leaving 5 bases not matched to a gene. This CDR3 comprises 16 residues.

Points on this clone: Gene and germline names: mouse. CDR3 amino acids: CASRGLGGQYAEQFF. CDR3 DNA, as far as it was read: TGTGCCAGCAGGGGACTGGGGGGCCAGTATGCTGAGCAGTTC. The V call is TRBV13-3, the J call TRBJ2-1; TRBD2 aligns across 12 bases. From the germline J gene comes the end of the CDR3, since the read stops 1 residue before it. The germline V gene encodes CDR1 NNHDY and CDR2 SYVADS. The CDR3 is made up of 15 amino acids. V gave up 5 bases and J gave up 4 bases; unmatched junction bases: 4.

As concerns this clone: Gene names and germline match the mouse. Read coverage stops 1 residue before the CDR3 terminus; the germline J gene supplies the remainder. The V and J genes are TRBV29 and TRBJ1-5; D unclear. The CDR3 loop spans 13 amino acids. Germline-derived CDR1 and CDR2 are MSHET and SYDVDS. V gave up 3 bases and J gave up 2 bases, with 5 bases separating them. The CDR3 sequence is CASSFRDNQAPLF. The covered CDR3 bases are TGTGCTAGCAGTTTCCGGGACAACCAGGCTCCGCTT.

For this clone: The genes and germline here are from mouse. From the germline J gene comes the end of the CDR3, since the read stops 1 residue before it. V gene TRBV5 combines with J gene TRBJ1-5; no definite D call. The CDR3 sequence is 11 residues long. V was shortened by 3 bases and J by 5 bases, with 2 bases between the two germline ends. The germline V gene encodes CDR1 LGHNA and CDR2 YNLKQL (reference sequence). This CDR3 is CASSHDQAPLF. Partial CDR3 DNA: TGTGCCAGCAGCCACGACCAGGCTCCGCTT.

Note on this clone: Gene and germline names: mouse. The CDR3 goes on 1 residue after the read ends, and that part is filled in from the germline J gene. The chain is built from TRBV5 and TRBJ2-3, with 8 nucleotides matching TRBD1. The V segment lost 4 bases and the J segment 3 bases; nucleotides outside the gene matches: 3. The CDR3 contains 14 residues. Per germline, CDR1 LGHNA and CDR2 YNLKQL (reference sequence). Partial CDR3 DNA: TGTGCCAGCAGCCCAGACAGGGGAGCAGAAACGCTGTAT. Its translation is CASSPDRGAETLY. The CDR3 in its entirety is CASSPDRGAETLYF.

In regard to this clone: These gene names are mouse names. The read ends 1 residue shy of where the CDR3 ends; the end is completed using the germline J gene. V gene TRBV2 combines with J gene TRBJ1-4; TRBD1 aligns across 9 bases. There are 17 residues in the CDR3. Germline loops: CDR1 LGHNA, CDR2 YSYQKL. V gave up 0 bases and J gave up 0 bases; unmatched junction bases: 2. CDR3 amino acids: CASSQDRDRVSNERLFF. Incomplete CDR3 DNA: TGTGCCAGCAGCCAAGACCGGGACAGGGTTTCCAACGAAAGATTATTT.

Comment on this clone: Germline and genes: mouse. The read terminates 1 residue before the CDR3 end, so the remaining end is supplied by the germline J gene. The V call is TRBV19, the J call TRBJ2-3; 7 nucleotides agree with TRBD1. The CDR3 is made up of 15 amino acids. Per germline, CDR1 FNHDT and CDR2 SITEND (reference sequence). Trimming at V came to 0 bases and at J to 0 bases, leaving 1 base not matched to a gene. CDR3 DNA, as far as it was read: TGTGCCAGCAGTATAGAACAGGGGAGTGCAGAAACGCTGTAT. This encodes CASSIEQGSAETLY. The CDR3 reads in full as CASSIEQGSAETLYF.

Comments on this clone: Gene names refer to mouse genes. Read sequence stops 1 residue before the CDR3 end, and the germline J gene provides the missing end. The sample has other DNA sequences that encode this CDR3 too. V and J are TRBV19 and TRBJ1-3; D perhaps matches TRBD1 (6 bases). Trimming shortened V by 1 base and J by 1 base, and 6 bases separated the two germline ends. This CDR3 comprises 14 residues. The germline V gene has CDR1 FNHDT and CDR2 SITEND (reference sequence). Incomplete CDR3 DNA: TGTGCCAGCAGTATACAGGGGTCTGGAAATACGCTCTAT. This sequence encodes CASSIQGSGNTLY. The whole CDR3 is CASSIQGSGNTLYF.

Comment on this clone: Any gene name here is a mouse gene name. The read halts 1 residue ahead of the CDR3 end, with the missing end drawn from the germline J gene. This rearrangement joins TRBV19 to TRBJ1-2; 8 nucleotides align to TRBD1. CDR3 size: 14 residues. Germline V CDR1 and CDR2: FNHDT, SITEND (reference sequence). V lost 3 bases to trimming and J lost 0 bases; unmatched junction nucleotides: 1. The covered CDR3 bases are TGTGCCAGCAGTAGGACAGGGACAAACTCCGACTACACC. Translating gives CASSRTGTNSDYT. The CDR3 as a whole reads CASSRTGTNSDYTF.

As regards this clone: Germline and genes here are mouse. With the read ending 1 residue before the CDR3 end, the germline J gene is used to fill in that end. The V call is TRBV13-1, the J call TRBJ2-3, with D uncertain. This CDR3 contains 13 residues. V lost 0 bases to trimming and J lost 1 base, with 3 bases between them. The germline V gene has CDR1 NSHNY and CDR2 SYGAGN. CDR3 protein: CASSDAGAETLYF. CDR3 DNA, as far as it was read: TGTGCCAGCAGTGATGCAGGTGCAGAAACGCTGTAT.

This clone was counted a few times. Gene labels here are mouse ones. The read halts 1 residue ahead of the CDR3 end, with the missing end drawn from the germline J gene. V is TRBV13-2 and J is TRBJ2-7; tentatively, D is TRBD2 (6 bases). CDR1 is NNHNN and CDR2 is SYGAGS in the germline V gene (reference sequence). Trimming pared 0 bases from V and 3 bases from J, leaving 10 bases between. The CDR3 length is 14 residues. The sequenced part of the CDR3 DNA is TGTGCCAGCGGTGATGCAACTGGGAACTATGAACAGTAC. Protein product: CASGDATGNYEQY. In full, the CDR3 is CASGDATGNYEQYF.

On this clone: The gene symbols are mouse symbols. Coverage ceases 1 residue before the CDR3 finishes, and the germline J gene fills in the end. This sequence joins TRBV13-2 and TRBJ2-5; D ambiguous. Germline values: CDR1 NNHNN, CDR2 SYGAGS (reference sequence). Trimming cost V 2 bases and J 5 bases, with 3 bases left between them. CDR3 length: 11 residues. Partial CDR3 DNA: TGTGCCAGCGGTGAAAGAGACACCCAGTAC. This gives the protein CASGERDTQY. The whole CDR3 sequence is CASGERDTQYF.

The table lists this clone with a few counts. Gene names and germline refer to mouse. The CDR3 end lies 1 residue beyond the end of the read and is filled in from the germline J gene. The chain is built from TRBV19 and TRBJ2-7; TRBD1 aligns across 7 bases. The junction had 0 bases not matched to a gene; V was cut back by 5 bases and J by 4 bases. Germline CDR1 and CDR2: FNHDT and SITEND (reference sequence). This CDR3 has 11 residues. Incomplete CDR3 DNA: TGTGCCAGCAGGGGACAGTATGAACAGTAC. Translating gives CASRGQYEQY. The CDR3, in full, reads CASRGQYEQYF.

Only a few counts were recorded for this clone. Here the gene names and germline are mouse. The CDR3 end is not reached by the read, which stops 1 residue before it; the germline J gene fills it in. The chain has TRBV29 and TRBJ1-4; 8 nucleotides align to TRBD1. CDR1 is MSHET and CDR2 is SYDVDS in the germline V gene. J lost 3 bases, V lost 6 bases, and 0 bases had no gene match. The length of the CDR3 is 13 residues. Here the CDR3 reads CASRTGANERLFF. CDR3 DNA (partial): TGTGCTAGCAGGACAGGGGCCAACGAAAGATTATTT.

About this clone: Mouse gene names and germline throughout. The CDR3 goes on 1 residue after the read ends, and that part is filled in from the germline J gene. The chain links TRBV13-3 to TRBJ1-1; D may be TRBD1 (6 bases). In germline, CDR1 is NNHDY, CDR2 SYVADS. The CDR3 is 14 residues long. Trimming took off 7 bases at V and 0 bases at J, with 13 bases between the two ends. Incomplete CDR3 DNA: TGTGCCAGCCGGTCCGGGACAACAAACACAGAAGTCTTC. It specifies CASRSGTTNTEVF. From start to end, the CDR3 is CASRSGTTNTEVFF.

This clone was observed a single time. Germline and genes here are mouse. The CDR3 end falls 1 residue outside the read, so it is completed with the germline J gene. V usage is TRBV31 and J usage is TRBJ1-6; D uncertain. TRBJ1-6 is annotated as an ORF whose role is uncertain. V shed 0 bases and J shed 5 bases, with 8 bases lying between them. Germline CDR1 is GKSSPN and CDR2 is SITVG. The CDR3 extends over 14 amino acids. CDR3 in amino acids: CAWSLEQNNSPLYF. CDR3 DNA, as far as it was read: TGTGCCTGGAGTCTAGAACAGAATAATTCGCCCCTCTAC.

About this clone: The gene symbols are mouse symbols. The read stops 1 residue short of the end of the CDR3; the missing end is completed from the germline J gene. V usage is TRBV3 and J usage is TRBJ2-5, with a possible D match to TRBD1 (6 bases). V was clipped by 2 bases and J by 5 bases, with 8 bases between them. Germline V gene data show CDR1 as SNHLY and CDR2 as FYNGKV (reference sequence). The CDR3 extends over 13 amino acids. The CDR3 sequence: CASSLNRADTQYF. The covered CDR3 bases are TGTGCCAGCAGCTTAAACAGGGCAGACACCCAGTAC.

Comments on this clone: Mouse germline and gene names are used. The read terminates 1 residue ahead of where the CDR3 ends, so the germline J gene completes it. This chain uses TRBV19 with TRBJ1-1; D gene unclear. Between the trimmed V and J ends, which lost 3 bases and 2 bases, there was a span of 2 bases. This CDR3 contains 11 residues. The V gene's germline CDR1 is FNHDT and CDR2 SITEND (reference sequence). CDR3 bases read: TGTGCCAGCAGTACTAACACAGAAGTCTTC. It yields the protein CASSTNTEVF. The entire CDR3 protein reads CASSTNTEVFF.

On this clone: The genes are named according to mouse. The CDR3 extends 1 residue past the end of the read, so its final part is completed from the germline J gene. J is TRBJ2-4 and V is TRBV13-3; 9 bases map to TRBD2. CDR1 and CDR2 from the germline V gene are NNHDY and SYVADS. CDR3 length: 15 residues. V lost 4 bases, J lost 1 base, and 4 bases stayed unmatched. The CDR3 here is CASSPLGGGQNTLYF. Partial CDR3 DNA: TGTGCCAGCAGTCCTCTGGGGGGGGGTCAAAACACCTTGTAC.

Notes on this clone: These gene names are mouse names. This CDR3 is CAWSLGRGGAETLYF. Incomplete CDR3 DNA: TGTGCCTGGAGTCTGGGGAGGGGAGGTGCAGAAACGCTGTAT. The gene calls are TRBV31 and TRBJ2-3; a weak D match, TRBD1 (5 bases). The CDR3 is cut off 1 residue early in the read; its end comes from the germline J gene. V was cut by 0 bases and J by 1 base, with 11 bases left in between. This CDR3 comprises 15 residues. The V gene's germline CDR1 is GKSSPN and CDR2 SITVG.

Remarks on this clone: These gene names are mouse names. The chain's CDR3 is CASSGQGARQNTLYF. CDR3 DNA (partial): TGTGCCAGCAGTGGACAGGGGGCGCGACAAAACACCTTGTAC. The chain uses TRBV13-3 and TRBJ2-4; 10 nucleotides agree with TRBD1. Sequencing ends 1 residue short of the CDR3 end; the germline J gene provides the rest. J gave up 3 bases and V 3 bases, and 4 bases lay outside the gene matches. CDR1 and CDR2 from the germline V gene are NNHDY and SYVADS. The CDR3 runs to 15 residues. Using reference TRBV13-3 and TRBJ2-4 for the parts outside the CDR3, the full variable domain is EAAVTQSPRSKVAVTGGKVTLSCHQTNNHDYMYWYRQDTGHGLRLIHYSYVADSTEKGDIPDGYKASRPSQENFSLILELASLSQTAVYFCASSGQGARQNTLYFGAGTRLSVL.

Regarding this clone: The genes and germline here are from mouse. The missing CDR3 end, 1 residue past where the read stops, is filled in from the germline J gene. The chain uses TRBV13-2 and TRBJ1-3; D ambiguous. Deletions cut 2 bases from V and 0 bases from J, with 9 bases between. The CDR3 extends over 15 amino acids. Germline V gives CDR1 NNHNN, CDR2 SYGAGS (reference sequence). The DNA read from the CDR3 is TGTGCCAGCGGTGACCTAGACAATTCTGGAAATACGCTCTAT. Translation gives CASGDLDNSGNTLY. In full, the CDR3 is CASGDLDNSGNTLYF.